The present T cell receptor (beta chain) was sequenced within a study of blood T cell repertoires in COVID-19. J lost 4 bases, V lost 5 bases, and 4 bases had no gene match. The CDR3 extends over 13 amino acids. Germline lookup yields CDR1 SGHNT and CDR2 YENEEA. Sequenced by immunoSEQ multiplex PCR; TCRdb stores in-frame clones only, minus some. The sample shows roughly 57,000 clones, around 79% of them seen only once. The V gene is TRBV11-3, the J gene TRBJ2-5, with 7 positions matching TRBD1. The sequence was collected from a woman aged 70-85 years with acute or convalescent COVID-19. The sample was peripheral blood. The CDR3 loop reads CASSPWTGETQYF. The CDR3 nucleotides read TGTGCCAGCAGCCCCTGGACAGGAGAGACCCAGTACTTC.